This T cell receptor (beta chain) stems from a study of T cell responses to AZD1222 COVID-19 vaccine. Findings and caveats of the study: Vaccine-related CD4 TCRs covered spike, predominating at 160-218 and 743-854. Clonal diversity was possibly underestimated; the donors were predominantly white British and more often female.

Per the germline V gene, CDR1 is SGHTA and CDR2 is FQGNSA. The V gene lost 1 base and the J gene lost 7 bases, with 8 bases spanning the gap. The CDR3 length is 12 residues. Clones were read by immunoSEQ multiplex PCR, and TCRdb kept only the in-frame ones, dropping some. The sample holds 100,000 to 120,000 clones; roughly 92% are singletons and the top ten take 2% to 2.5%. This clone was detected once. Its antigen is not known. The sequence was obtained from an adult who received the AZD1222 COVID-19 vaccine. This sequence joins TRBV7-2 and TRBJ2-7; D is uncertain. This specimen was peripheral blood, taken 28 days after the second AZD1222 dose. In nucleotides, the CDR3 is TGTGCCAGCAGCTTAGGTATGGGGGAGCAGTACTTC. Translation gives CASSLGMGEQYF.